Presented here are 30 T cell receptor beta chains from one specimen sequenced in a study of T cell responses to AZD1222 COVID-19 vaccine. Some clones are missing from TCRdb's copy, which holds only in-frame ones; the method was immunoSEQ multiplex PCR. The profile shows over 75,000 clones, around nine tenths of them singletons. Here the sequenced sample was peripheral blood, taken 28 days after the second AZD1222 dose. Receptors originate from an adult who received the AZD1222 COVID-19 vaccine.

This chain joins TRBV18 and TRBJ1-4, with D hard to call. V lost 0 bases, J lost 5 bases, and 13 bases lay in between. Germline V lookup: CDR1 KGHSH, CDR2 LQKENI. This CDR3 contains 16 residues. CDR3 residues: CASSPPFVPGNEKLFF. The CDR3 nucleotides read TGTGCCAGCTCACCACCGTTTGTCCCTGGAAATGAAAAACTGTTTTTT.

The CDR3 DNA sequence: TGTGCCACCAAAGACGGACAGGGTTCCTACGAGCAGTACTTC. This encodes CATKDGQGSYEQYF. The rearrangement uses TRBV15 and TRBJ2-7; 8 bases line up with TRBD1. The V gene end was trimmed by 7 bases and the J gene end by 1 base; junction bases not matched to a gene: 6. The CDR3 sequence is 14 residues long. Germline V gene lookup returns CDR1 LNHNV and CDR2 YYDKDF (reference sequence).

The chain uses TRBV3-1 (or the pseudogene TRBV3-2) and TRBJ1-6; TRBD1 aligns across 7 bases. V lost 1 base to trimming and J lost 13 bases; unmatched junction nucleotides: 13. Germline V gives CDR1 LGHDT, CDR2 YNNKEL (reference sequence). The CDR3 spans 16 residues. Written as DNA, the CDR3 is TGTGCCAGCAGCCAAGGCGAGGGGGCCGGGGCCTTGCCCCTCCACTTT. This translates into CASSQGEGAGALPLHF.

The CDR3 sequence is CASSIGIQGRTGELFF. CDR3 nucleotides: TGTGCCAGTAGTATAGGAATACAGGGGAGGACCGGGGAGCTGTTTTTT. This chain joins TRBV19 and TRBJ2-2; possibly TRBD1 for D (7 bases). The germline V gene has CDR1 LNHDA and CDR2 SQIVND (reference sequence). The CDR3 length is 16 residues. The V end lost 1 base, the J end lost 5 bases, and 14 bases lay between the germline ends.

This clone has a handful of counts. As DNA, the CDR3 is TGTGCCGGGAATAGCGGGACATTACGGACTGAAGCTTTCTTT. This codes for CAGNSGTLRTEAFF. The chain employs TRBV2 and TRBJ1-1; weak D call: TRBD1 (6 bases). The CDR3 sequence is 14 residues long. CDR1 and CDR2 (germline): SNHLY, FYNNEI. V dropped 11 bases and J dropped 5 bases, with 21 bases sitting between them.

This clone has a single count. V and J are TRBV25-1 and TRBJ1-6; 9 nucleotides line up with TRBD1. Germline V gene data show CDR1 as MGHDK and CDR2 as SYGVNS. The CDR3 runs to 13 residues. The V segment lost 8 bases and the J segment 10 bases; nucleotides outside the gene matches: 6. The CDR3 DNA reads TGTGCCAGCGGACAGGGGATAGGGTCACCCCTCCACTTT. This encodes CASGQGIGSPLHF.

This clone is a singleton in its sample. The chain employs TRBV5-1 and TRBJ2-5; possibly TRBD1 or TRBD2 for D (6 bases each). Germline CDR1 reads SGHRS; CDR2 reads YFSETQ. The V and J ends lost 1 base and 3 bases respectively, with 10 bases between them. The CDR3 is 14 residues long. CDR3 loop: CASSLFGGEETQYF. Written as DNA, the CDR3 is TGCGCCAGCAGCTTGTTCGGGGGCGAAGAGACCCAGTACTTC.

V and J are TRBV11-1 and TRBJ1-6; D gene unclear. Between the trimmed V and J ends, which lost 5 bases and 7 bases, there was a span of 15 bases. This CDR3 is 15 amino acids long. CDR1 is SGHAT and CDR2 is FQDESV in the germline V gene (reference sequence). As DNA, the CDR3 is TGTGCCAGCAGCAGACGACGGGGTCCAAATTCACCCCTCCACTTT. This gives the protein CASSRRRGPNSPLHF. Variable domain in full (rest from reference TRBV11-1 and TRBJ1-6): EAEVAQSPRYKITEKSQAVAFWCDPISGHATLYWYRQILGQGPELLVQFQDESVVDDSQLPKDRFSAERLKGVDSTLKIQPAELGDSAMYLCASSRRRGPNSPLHFGNGTRLTVT.

The rearrangement links TRBV15 to TRBJ1-2; 7 bases are a match to TRBD1. The CDR3 covers 16 residues. V lost 4 bases to trimming and J lost 5 bases; unmatched junction nucleotides: 13. Germline V gene lookup returns CDR1 LNHNV and CDR2 YYDKDF (reference sequence). The CDR3 bases are TGTGCCACCAGCAAGGTTACAGGGGCCCGGCCGTATGGCTACACCTTC. It encodes CATSKVTGARPYGYTF.

V gene TRBV4-1 combines with J gene TRBJ1-5; D is perhaps TRBD1 (5 bases). This CDR3 region has 14 residues. Trimming removed 5 bases from V and 1 base from J, with 9 bases in between. CDR1 and CDR2 from the germline V gene are MGHRA and YSYEKL. The CDR3 region has the DNA TGCGCCAGCAGCAAACGGGACAGCAATCAGCCCCAGCATTTT. Its translation: CASSKRDSNQPQHF.

CDR3 in amino acids: CATETRTAGNTEAFF. DNA for the CDR3: TGTGCCACCGAGACCCGGACAGCGGGGAACACTGAAGCTTTCTTT. V is TRBV19 and J is TRBJ1-1; D possibly corresponds to TRBD1 (6 bases). The CDR3 totals 15 residues. V was pared by 10 bases and J by 1 base, with 19 bases between. Germline CDR1 LNHDA, CDR2 SQIVND (reference sequence). The full variable domain, its missing parts supplied by reference TRBV19 and TRBJ1-1, is DGGITQSPKYLFRKEGQNVTLSCEQNLNHDAMYWYRQDPGQGLRLIYYSQIVNDFQKGDIAEGYSVSREKKESFPLTVTSAQKNPTAFYLCATETRTAGNTEAFFGQGTRLTVV.

The genes are TRBV4-3 and TRBJ1-6; no firm D call. V lost 0 bases and J lost 0, with 12 bases in between. CDR1 and CDR2 (germline): LGHNA, YSLEER. There are 18 residues in the CDR3. The CDR3 coding sequence is TGCGCCAGCAGCCAAGACTCCCCTGAGTACTCCTATAATTCACCCCTCCACTTT. Its protein is CASSQDSPEYSYNSPLHF.

The V gene is TRBV11-1, the J gene TRBJ2-3; either TRBD1 or TRBD2 may supply D (5 bases each). CDR1 and CDR2 (germline): SGHAT, FQDESV (reference sequence). This CDR3 is built from 12 residues. Trimming took 8 bases from V and 0 from J, leaving 6 bases between them. CDR3: CASRDSTDTQYF. As DNA, the CDR3 is TGTGCCAGCCGGGACAGCACAGATACGCAGTATTTT.

This chain uses TRBV12-5 with TRBJ2-7, with a tentative D call TRBD1 (6 bases). From germline, CDR1 is LGHNT and CDR2 FRNRAP. This CDR3 spans 12 amino acids. V gave up 7 bases and J gave up 8 bases, with 15 bases separating them. CDR3 sequence reads: CASAPDSVKQYF. The DNA of the CDR3 is TGTGCTAGTGCCCCGGACAGCGTAAAGCAGTACTTC.

The rearrangement uses TRBV28 and TRBJ2-7; possible D gene TRBD2, 6 bases. Germline lookup yields CDR1 MDHEN and CDR2 SYDVKM. The V gene lost 7 bases and the J gene lost 0 bases, with 13 bases spanning the gap. CDR3 length: 14 amino acids. This chain's CDR3 is CASIPGGTSYEQYF. Here the CDR3 DNA reads TGTGCCAGCATCCCCGGGGGTACCTCCTACGAGCAGTACTTC.

This clone was recorded only once. The chain is built from TRBV5-6 and TRBJ2-3; D is unclear. V was shortened by 4 bases and J by 4 bases, with 10 bases between the two germline ends. This CDR3 is built from 13 residues. Germline CDR1 and CDR2: SGHDT and YYEEEE. The CDR3 DNA is TGTGCCAGCAGCCCCCTTAGGGCAGATACGCAGTATTTT. Amino acids: CASSPLRADTQYF. The full variable domain, its missing parts supplied by reference TRBV5-6 and TRBJ2-3, is DAGVTQSPTHLIKTRGQQVTLRCSPKSGHDTVSWYQQALGQGPQFIFQYYEEEERQRGNFPDRFSGHQFPNYSSELNVNALLLGDSALYLCASSPLRADTQYFGPGTRLTVL.

This clone was found once. J is TRBJ2-7 and V is TRBV27; TRBD2 agrees at 7 bases. The ends lost 4 bases at V and 5 bases at J; junction bases unmatched: 14. Germline V gene lookup returns CDR1 MNHEY and CDR2 SMNVEV (reference sequence). CDR3 length: 16 amino acids. CDR3 loop: CASSSIRGGEGDEQYF. The CDR3, as DNA: TGTGCCAGCAGTTCAATACGCGGAGGGGAGGGAGACGAGCAGTACTTC.

The CDR3 region has the DNA TGTGCCATCAGTGAATCGGACCCTAGCAATCAGCCCCAGCATTTT. This gives the protein CAISESDPSNQPQHF. J is TRBJ1-5 and V is TRBV10-3, with D uncertain. The CDR3 loop spans 15 amino acids. The germline V and J ends were trimmed by 3 bases and 0 bases, with 9 bases remaining between them. Germline CDR1 and CDR2: ENHRY and SYGVKD.

V and J are TRBV13 and TRBJ2-3; D uncertain. V was shortened by 5 bases and J by 0 bases, with 15 bases between the two germline ends. The V gene's germline CDR1 is PRHDT and CDR2 FYEKMQ (reference sequence). CDR3 length: 16 amino acids. CDR3 nucleotides: TGTGCCAGCAGCCCGCAGTATCACCGGAGCACAGATACGCAGTATTTT. Protein product: CASSPQYHRSTDTQYF.

The genes are TRBV10-2 and TRBJ1-5, with unresolved D. Germline CDR1 WSHSY, CDR2 SAAADI. With 10 bases removed from V and 0 bases from J, the gap between germline ends came to 10 bases. This CDR3 region has 13 residues. The chain's CDR3 is CATRPNSNQPQHF. The CDR3 DNA reads TGCGCCACCCGACCAAATAGCAATCAGCCCCAGCATTTT.

The chain combines TRBV7-8 with TRBJ2-1; D is unclear. Germline V gene lookup returns CDR1 SGHVS and CDR2 FQNEAQ. The V gene lost 1 base and the J gene lost 4 bases, with 14 bases spanning the gap. The CDR3 totals 16 residues. This chain's CDR3 is CASSLVFASSYNEQFF. As DNA, the CDR3 is TGTGCCAGCAGCTTAGTCTTCGCCAGCTCATACAATGAGCAGTTCTTC.

The chain combines TRBV5-1 with TRBJ2-7; D may be TRBD1 (5 bases). Germline V gene data show CDR1 as SGHRS and CDR2 as YFSETQ. The CDR3 is 13 amino acids. V was pared by 4 bases and J by 2 bases, with 10 bases between. The CDR3 is CASSLTDPYEQYF. The CDR3 nucleotides read TGCGCCAGCAGCCTGACAGATCCCTACGAGCAGTACTTC.

J is TRBJ1-1 and V is TRBV7-9; D not resolved. Germline values: CDR1 SEHNR, CDR2 FQNEAQ (reference sequence). The CDR3 covers 15 residues. Trimming stripped 2 bases from V and 5 bases from J, with 15 bases between. Written as DNA, the CDR3 is TGTGCCAGCAGCTTAAAATTCTGGGTACGTACTGAAGCTTTCTTT. Translated, it gives CASSLKFWVRTEAFF. Full variable domain (remainder filled in from reference TRBV7-9 and TRBJ1-1): DTGVSQNPRHKITKRGQNVTFRCDPISEHNRLYWYRQTLGQGPEFLTYFQNEAQLEKSRLLSDRFSAERPKGSFSTLEIQRTEQGDSAMYLCASSLKFWVRTEAFFGQGTRLTVV.

This clone showed up just a few times. The rearrangement links TRBV27 to TRBJ1-2; 11 positions match TRBD1. V trimming: 5 bases; J trimming: 7 bases; junction bases outside the gene matches: 3. This CDR3 comprises 13 residues. The germline gives CDR1 MNHEY, CDR2 SMNVEV (reference sequence). CDR3 in amino acids: CASSDGQGAGYTF. CDR3 coding DNA: TGTGCCAGCAGTGACGGACAGGGGGCTGGCTACACCTTC.

This rearrangement joins TRBV6-5 to TRBJ1-2; 8 bases map to TRBD1. V trimming: 6 bases; J trimming: 5 bases; junction bases outside the gene matches: 8. The germline V gene has CDR1 MNHEY and CDR2 SVGAGI. This CDR3 is 14 amino acids long. For the CDR3, the DNA is TGTGCCAGCAGCCCATCTCAGGGGGCTTATGGCTACACCTTC. This sequence encodes CASSPSQGAYGYTF.

This clone has just one count. This rearrangement joins TRBV12-3 or TRBV12-4 to TRBJ1-5; 7 bases agree with TRBD1. J was trimmed by 7 bases and V by 6 bases; bases with no gene match: 3. The CDR3 is made up of 12 amino acids. The chain's CDR3 is CASRRDSQPQHF. The CDR3 DNA follows: TGTGCCAGCAGACGGGACAGCCAGCCCCAGCATTTT.

For the CDR3, the DNA is TGTGCCATCAGTGCGGGGACAGATCTTACCTACGAGCAGTACTTC. It specifies CAISAGTDLTYEQYF. The rearrangement uses TRBV10-3 and TRBJ2-7, with 7 bases lining up with TRBD1. CDR1 is ENHRY and CDR2 is SYGVKD in the germline V gene. Unmatched junction bases numbered 8, after V lost 4 bases and J lost 2 bases. The CDR3 is made up of 15 amino acids.

The rearrangement links TRBV28 to TRBJ2-7; no reliable D call. The V gene lost 3 bases and the J gene lost 6 bases, with 12 bases spanning the gap. The length of the CDR3 is 13 residues. Germline loops: CDR1 MDHEN, CDR2 SYDVKM. The CDR3 DNA reads TGTGCCAGCAGTTTTTTAAGCGTCGGCGAGCAGTACTTC. As protein: CASSFLSVGEQYF.

This chain links TRBV7-6 with TRBJ1-2, with TRBD1 as a possible D gene (6 bases). Trimming removed 5 bases at V and 4 bases at J, with 17 bases between. This CDR3 spans 15 amino acids. CDR1 SGHVS and CDR2 FNYEAQ come from the germline V gene. This CDR3 is CASSPRTETLYGYTF. The CDR3 DNA follows: TGTGCCAGCAGCCCGCGGACAGAAACACTCTATGGCTACACCTTC.

The chain uses TRBV6-5 and TRBJ2-1, with a tentative D call TRBD1 (5 bases). The CDR3 extends over 15 amino acids. Germline CDR1 is MNHEY and CDR2 is SVGAGI. Trimming took 5 bases from V and 0 from J, leaving 11 bases between them. The CDR3 protein is CASSRRQFSYNEQFF. The CDR3 bases are TGTGCCAGCAGTCGAAGACAGTTCTCCTACAATGAGCAGTTCTTC.